Listed here is a single TCR beta chain. Its antigen remains unidentified. Other nucleotide sequences in the sample specify the same CDR3. The data are from a study of Ad26.COV2.S vaccination and SARS-CoV-2 variants. The overall study: Doses of Ad26.COV2.S were injected into muscle once or twice, 56 days apart. Findings and caveats of the study: Post-vaccination spike-specific CD8+ and CD4+ T cell responses reportedly had substantial breadth.

Treatment: some 20 received Ad26.COV2.S at low or high dose, single or two shots; roughly 5 received placebo; per-sample allocation not given. The samples date from day 63 after the first vaccine or placebo injection. An Ad26 vector was used to express Wuhan-strain SARS-CoV-2 spike as the vaccine. The protocol was immunoSEQ multiplex PCR, while the TCRdb copy is restricted to in-frame clones and leaves out a portion. The table shows hundreds of thousands of clones, with approximately 86% occurring only once. V was shortened by 3 bases and J by 3 bases, with 8 bases between the two germline ends. Germline loops: CDR1 KGHSH, CDR2 LQKENI. This CDR3 has 13 residues.

This receptor was obtained from a person between 18 and 59 years old who received the Ad26.COV2.S COVID-19 vaccine or a placebo. Sample: peripheral blood, taken in a trial of Ad26.COV2.S vaccine versus placebo. The rearrangement uses TRBV18 and TRBJ2-5; possible D gene TRBD2, 5 bases. CDR3 in amino acids: CASSPGREETQYF. CDR3 nucleotide sequence: TGTGCCAGCTCACCCGGGCGGGAAGAGACCCAGTACTTC.